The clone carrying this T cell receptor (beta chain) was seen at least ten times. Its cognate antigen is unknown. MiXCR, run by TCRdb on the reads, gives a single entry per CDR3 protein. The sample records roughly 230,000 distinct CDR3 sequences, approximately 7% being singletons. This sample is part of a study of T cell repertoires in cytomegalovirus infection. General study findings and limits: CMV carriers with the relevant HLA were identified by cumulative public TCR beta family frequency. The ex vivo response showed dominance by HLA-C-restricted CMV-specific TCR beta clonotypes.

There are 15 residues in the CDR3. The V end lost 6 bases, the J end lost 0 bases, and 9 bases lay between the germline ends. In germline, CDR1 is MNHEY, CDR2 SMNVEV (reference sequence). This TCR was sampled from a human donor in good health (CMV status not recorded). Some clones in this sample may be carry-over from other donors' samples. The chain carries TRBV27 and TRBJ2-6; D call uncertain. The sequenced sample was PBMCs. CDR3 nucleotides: TGTGCCAGCAGGACCCACGGCTCTGGGGCCAACGTCCTGACTTTC. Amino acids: CASRTHGSGANVLTF.